This passage covers 26 T cell receptor beta chains from one sample sequenced in a study of CD8 T cells in ankylosing spondylitis. TCRdb analysed the 5' RACE reads with MiXCR anew, one entry per CDR3 protein. The repertoire holds 290,000 or so distinct CDR3 sequences, with less than 25% as singletons. Source material: blood, either unsorted or a sorted T cell fraction (not recorded which). The receptors stem from a female donor with ankylosing spondylitis or in good health (not recorded which).

The gene calls are TRBV11-2 and TRBJ2-3; TRBD1 agrees at 9 bases. In germline, CDR1 is SGHAT, CDR2 FQNNGV. With V trimmed by 3 bases and J by 4 bases, 5 bases remained unmatched. This CDR3 is built from 15 residues. CDR3 sequence reads: CASSFRDRESDTQYF. The CDR3 DNA sequence: TGTGCCAGCAGCTTCCGGGACAGGGAGTCAGATACGCAGTATTTT.

The V call is TRBV25-1, the J call TRBJ2-3; D may be TRBD2 (6 bases). The CDR3 consists of 14 residues. Trimming removed 7 bases at V and 5 bases at J, with 16 bases between. Germline V gene data show CDR1 as MGHDK and CDR2 as SYGVNS. CDR3 sequence reads: CASNTWEEVDTQYF. The CDR3 nucleotides are TGTGCCAGCAACACGTGGGAGGAGGTAGATACGCAGTATTTT.

There are a few counts of this clonotype. The J gene is TRBJ2-1, the V gene TRBV10-2, with 8 bases matching TRBD2. Germline V gene lookup returns CDR1 WSHSY and CDR2 SAAADI. The CDR3 length is 16 residues. V shed 7 bases, J shed 0 bases, and the junction held 8 bases outside the gene matches. The CDR3 reads CASKYPGTSSYNEQFF. For the CDR3, the DNA is TGCGCCAGCAAATACCCCGGGACTAGCTCCTACAATGAGCAGTTCTTC.

This clonotype was counted only a few times. V usage is TRBV20-1 and J usage is TRBJ2-1; weak D call: TRBD2 (6 bases). Trimming took off 2 bases at V and 1 base at J, with 9 bases between the two ends. The germline V gene encodes CDR1 DFQATT and CDR2 SNEGSKA (reference sequence). The CDR3 covers 14 residues. The CDR3 region is CSARRGTSYNEQFF. The CDR3, as DNA: TGCAGTGCTAGACGCGGGACGTCCTACAATGAGCAGTTCTTC.

The genes are TRBV7-2 and TRBJ2-6, with D unresolved. Trimming shortened V by 3 bases and J by 2 bases, and 5 bases separated the two germline ends. Germline CDR1 SGHTA, CDR2 FQGNSA. This CDR3 contains 14 residues. CDR3 coding DNA: TGTGCCAGCAGCTTGAATACTGGGGCCAACGTCCTGACTTTC. Translating gives CASSLNTGANVLTF.

This chain links TRBV7-2 with TRBJ1-1, with D perhaps matching TRBD1 (6 bases). Trimming cost V 5 bases and J 4 bases, with 14 bases left between them. This CDR3 spans 14 amino acids. Germline CDR1 SGHTA, CDR2 FQGNSA. CDR3 bases: TGTGCCAGCAGCCAAACAGGGAAGGGCACTGAAGCTTTCTTT. It specifies CASSQTGKGTEAFF.

In this sample, this clonotype turned up a few times. The V and J genes are TRBV7-6 and TRBJ2-1; TRBD2 is a possible D gene (6 bases). Germline values: CDR1 SGHVS, CDR2 FNYEAQ. The V gene lost 5 bases and the J gene lost 1 base, with 15 bases spanning the gap. The CDR3 covers 16 residues. The CDR3 loop is CASSPGPGTSYNEQFF. The CDR3 DNA sequence: TGTGCCAGCAGCCCCGGACCAGGGACTTCCTACAATGAGCAGTTCTTC.

This clonotype appeared a few times. This sequence joins TRBV12-3 or TRBV12-4 and TRBJ2-7; 11 bases fit TRBD2. The ends lost 5 bases at V and 6 bases at J; junction bases unmatched: 9. This CDR3 is built from 15 residues. In DNA, the CDR3 is TGTGCCAGCAGTCCCCTAACTAGCGGGAGCTCCGAGCAGTACTTC. It codes for CASSPLTSGSSEQYF.

The chain couples TRBV6-2 or TRBV6-3 to TRBJ1-2; 7 nucleotides align to TRBD1. The V gene's germline CDR1 is MNHEY and CDR2 SVGEGT. The CDR3 sequence is 15 residues long. V lost 5 bases and J lost 0; bases outside the gene matches: 6. The CDR3 protein is CASSRTGQANYGYTF. In DNA form, the CDR3 reads TGTGCCAGCAGTCGTACAGGACAGGCTAACTATGGCTACACCTTC.

As concerns this clonotype: A read error is possible here, since a much larger clone lies one base away. This chain links TRBV29-1 with TRBJ1-1; no reliable D call. CDR1 is SQVTM, CDR2 ANQGSEA, per germline. This CDR3 has 12 residues. Trimming pared 4 bases from V and 1 base from J, leaving 7 bases between. CDR3 region: CSVVGKNTEAFF. CDR3 nucleotides: TGCAGCGTTGTCGGGAAGAACACTGAAGCTTTCTTT.

The DNA of the CDR3 is TGTGCCAGTAAGGTGGGGAGCGGCCCCACAGATACGCAGTATTTT. It translates to CASKVGSGPTDTQYF. The chain recombines TRBV19 with TRBJ2-3; maybe TRBD2 (5 bases). In germline, CDR1 is LNHDA, CDR2 SQIVND (reference sequence). This CDR3 region has 15 residues. V was cut by 7 bases and J by 2 bases, with 16 bases left in between. Full variable domain (outside the CDR3, taken from reference TRBV19 and TRBJ2-3): DGGITQSPKYLFRKEGQNVTLSCEQNLNHDAMYWYRQDPGQGLRLIYYSQIVNDFQKGDIAEGYSVSREKKESFPLTVTSAQKNPTAFYLCASKVGSGPTDTQYFGPGTRLTVL.

The gene calls are TRBV19 and TRBJ2-1, with TRBD2 matching 9 bases. Germline V gene data show CDR1 as LNHDA and CDR2 as SQIVND (reference sequence). The CDR3 sequence is 15 residues long. J gave up 10 bases and V 2 bases, and 9 bases lay outside the gene matches. CDR3: CASSISRSGRYEQFF. The CDR3 DNA is TGTGCCAGTAGTATAAGCCGTAGCGGGAGATACGAGCAGTTCTTC.

To note about this clonotype: Because the CDR3 is missing its conserved closing phenylalanine or tryptophan, this is likely a read error. The DNA of the CDR3 is TGCAGTGCCCCAAGGGACTCTCGCAATGAGCAGTTCATC. Its protein is CSAPRDSRNEQFI. V is TRBV20-1 and J is TRBJ2-1, with D perhaps matching TRBD2 (6 bases). In germline, CDR1 is DFQATT, CDR2 SNEGSKA (reference sequence). V lost 6 bases and J lost 6, with 15 bases in between. The CDR3 extends over 13 amino acids.

This clonotype was seen a few times. The chain links TRBV24-1 to TRBJ2-3; D may match TRBD1 or TRBD2 (6 bases each). Per the germline V gene, CDR1 is KGHDR and CDR2 is SFDVKD. The CDR3 runs to 15 residues. Trimming stripped 7 bases from V and 2 bases from J, with 15 bases between. The CDR3 nucleotides read TGTGCCACCAGGGGTAACGGGGGCCACACAGATACGCAGTATTTT. Protein sequence: CATRGNGGHTDTQYF.

This clonotype occurred many times. The V call is TRBV28, the J call TRBJ2-7; the D is unclear. The CDR3 totals 14 residues. V shed 9 bases and J shed 2 bases, with 17 bases lying between them. Germline CDR1 is MDHEN and CDR2 is SYDVKM. CDR3 loop: CASSNRMTPYEQYF. DNA of the CDR3: TGTGCCAGTTCCAATCGGATGACCCCCTACGAGCAGTACTTC. The variable domain in full, completed from reference TRBV28 and TRBJ2-7, reads DVKVTQSSRYLVKRTGEKVFLECVQDMDHENMFWYRQDPGLGLRLIYFSYDVKMKEKGDIPEGYSVSREKKERFSLILESASTNQTSMYLCASSNRMTPYEQYFGPGTRLTVT.

The chain has TRBV6-2 or TRBV6-3 and TRBJ1-6; unclear D gene. The CDR3 has 17 amino acids. Per the germline V gene, CDR1 is MNHEY and CDR2 is SVGEGT. The V gene lost 2 bases and the J gene lost 0 bases, with 11 bases spanning the gap. CDR3 protein: CASSYQDVRSYNSPLHF. Here the CDR3 DNA reads TGTGCCAGCAGTTACCAGGACGTACGCTCCTATAATTCACCCCTCCACTTT.

This CDR3 is CASSFSGQGTFYEQYF. In DNA, the CDR3 is TGTGCCAGCAGTTTTTCGGGACAGGGGACCTTCTACGAGCAGTACTTC. The genes are TRBV28 and TRBJ2-7, with 10 bases aligning to TRBD1. The J segment lost 3 bases and the V segment lost 3 bases, leaving 8 bases of the junction unmatched. The CDR3 consists of 16 residues. Germline CDR1 is MDHEN and CDR2 is SYDVKM. The complete variable domain, with remaining parts taken from reference TRBV28 and TRBJ2-7, reads DVKVTQSSRYLVKRTGEKVFLECVQDMDHENMFWYRQDPGLGLRLIYFSYDVKMKEKGDIPEGYSVSREKKERFSLILESASTNQTSMYLCASSFSGQGTFYEQYFGPGTRLTVT.

The chain uses TRBV7-2 and TRBJ1-6, with 9 positions matching TRBD1. Trimming took 5 bases from V and 8 from J; bases not matched to a gene: 7. CDR3 size: 15 residues. The germline gives CDR1 SGHTA, CDR2 FQGNSA. CDR3 sequence (DNA): TGTGCCAGCAGCCCCAGGACAGGGGCGGATTCACCCCTCCACTTT. Its protein product is CASSPRTGADSPLHF. Filled out from reference TRBV7-2 and TRBJ1-6, the complete variable domain reads GAGVSQSPSNKVTEKGKDVELRCDPISGHTALYWYRQSLGQGLEFLIYFQGNSAPDKSGLPSDRFSAERTGGSVSTLTIQRTQQEDSAVYLCASSPRTGADSPLHFGNGTRLTVT.

This chain joins TRBV20-1 and TRBJ2-1, with no clear D. CDR1 is DFQATT, CDR2 SNEGSKA, per germline (reference sequence). V shed 2 bases and J shed 4 bases, with 9 bases lying between them. CDR3 length: 13 residues. This CDR3 reads CSARIYRYNEQFF. DNA of the CDR3: TGCAGTGCTAGAATCTACCGGTACAATGAGCAGTTCTTC.

The chain employs TRBV3-1 and TRBJ2-1; 7 bases are a match to TRBD2. V lost 1 base, J lost 6 bases, and 6 bases stayed unmatched. Per the germline V gene, CDR1 is LGHDT and CDR2 is YNNKEL (reference sequence). The CDR3 contains 15 residues. The chain's CDR3 is CASSQVGLGFNEQFF. The CDR3 DNA sequence: TGTGCCAGCAGCCAAGTCGGACTAGGTTTCAATGAGCAGTTCTTC.

The chain is built from TRBV28 and TRBJ2-1, with TRBD1 as a possible D gene (8 bases). Trimming took off 10 bases at V and 2 bases at J, with 15 bases between the two ends. Germline V lookup: CDR1 MDHEN, CDR2 SYDVKM. This CDR3 is built from 14 residues. CDR3 residues: CATKQGGTYNEQFF. DNA for the CDR3: TGTGCCACAAAACAGGGGGGGACCTACAATGAGCAGTTCTTC.

This clonotype was recorded a few times. The chain combines TRBV7-3 with TRBJ2-7; D might be TRBD2 (7 bases). V lost 6 bases, J lost 8 bases, and 14 bases lay in between. From germline, CDR1 is SGHTA and CDR2 FQGTGA. The CDR3 contains 12 residues. The CDR3 DNA reads as TGTGCCAGCAGTAATACAGGGACTAAGCAGTACTTC. It is translated as CASSNTGTKQYF.

The chain employs TRBV7-8 and TRBJ1-1; D is unresolved. In germline, CDR1 is SGHVS, CDR2 FQNEAQ. V was shortened by 3 bases and J by 4 bases, with 9 bases between the two germline ends. This CDR3 has 13 amino acids. CDR3 region: CASSFRLTTEAFF. CDR3 nucleotides: TGTGCCAGCAGCTTTAGACTGACCACTGAAGCTTTCTTT.

This clonotype has a handful of counts. V gene TRBV20-1 combines with J gene TRBJ2-1; possible D gene TRBD2, 7 bases. V lost 3 bases to trimming and J lost 4 bases, with 13 bases between them. The CDR3 runs 14 residues. Germline values: CDR1 DFQATT, CDR2 SNEGSKA (reference sequence). The CDR3 DNA is TGCAGTGCTAGGGGGGCTAGCGGTTACAATGAGCAGTTCTTC. Its protein product is CSARGASGYNEQFF.

The chain employs TRBV6-1 and TRBJ2-3; possibly TRBD2 for D (5 bases). The CDR3 length is 14 residues. CDR1 is MNHNS and CDR2 is SASEGT in the germline V gene. V was pared by 4 bases and J by 3 bases, with 11 bases between. CDR3 residues: CASSAARLTDTQYF. For the CDR3, the DNA is TGTGCCAGCAGTGCTGCACGACTAACAGATACGCAGTATTTT.

This chain connects TRBV27 to TRBJ1-2; 8 bases align to TRBD1. The CDR3 extends over 14 amino acids. J lost 4 bases, V lost 8 bases, and 9 bases had no gene match. The germline V gene has CDR1 MNHEY and CDR2 SMNVEV (reference sequence). The CDR3 nucleotides are TGTGCCAGCCGTCGGGCAGGGGGCTTCTATGGCTACACCTTC. It encodes CASRRAGGFYGYTF.